The 15 T cell receptor beta chains reported below all come from one sample, sequenced in a study of T cell responses to AZD1222 COVID-19 vaccine. Profiling relied on immunoSEQ multiplex PCR, and the TCRdb table lists in-frame clones only, not all of them. Of about 120,000 clones in the sample, roughly 90% were seen once. The sequenced sample was peripheral blood, obtained 28 days after the second AZD1222 dose. The origin of the receptors is an adult who received the AZD1222 COVID-19 vaccine.

The chain has TRBV5-5 and TRBJ2-4, with a weak D call TRBD1 (6 bases). The CDR3 consists of 14 residues. V was cut by 0 bases and J by 5 bases, with 9 bases left in between. The germline V gene encodes CDR1 SGHKS and CDR2 YYEKEE (reference sequence). The CDR3 loop is CASSLVWGQNIQYF. The CDR3 DNA reads as TGTGCCAGCAGCTTGGTTTGGGGGCAAAACATTCAGTACTTC.

This clone was seen a few times. The V call is TRBV19, the J call TRBJ1-4; D may be TRBD1 (5 bases). The CDR3 runs 14 residues. V was pared by 6 bases and J by 4 bases, with 12 bases between. CDR1 is LNHDA, CDR2 SQIVND, per germline (reference sequence). CDR3 loop: CASSGGPLNEKLFF. Here the CDR3 DNA reads TGTGCCAGTAGCGGGGGACCGCTTAATGAAAAACTGTTTTTT.

The chain combines TRBV7-2 with TRBJ1-6, with 8 bases lining up with TRBD1. The CDR3 extends over 14 amino acids. V trimming: 5 bases; J trimming: 9 bases; junction bases outside the gene matches: 6. CDR1 is SGHTA and CDR2 is FQGNSA in the germline V gene. CDR3 sequence (DNA): TGTGCCAGCAGCCCAGGGGGCAGGATTTCACCCCTCCACTTT. Translating it yields CASSPGGRISPLHF.

The rearrangement uses TRBV28 and TRBJ2-3; D is unresolved. The germline gives CDR1 MDHEN, CDR2 SYDVKM. V was clipped by 10 bases and J by 2 bases, with 4 bases between them. This CDR3 region has 10 residues. The CDR3 here is CAKITDTQYF. CDR3 bases: TGTGCCAAGATCACAGATACGCAGTATTTT.

V and J are TRBV6-2 or TRBV6-3 and TRBJ1-2; D not resolved. Germline loops: CDR1 MNHEY, CDR2 SVGEGT. V was trimmed by 6 bases and J by 4 bases, leaving 15 bases between them. The CDR3 has 14 amino acids. The CDR3 loop reads CASSIRSSGYGYTF. Here the CDR3 DNA reads TGTGCCAGCAGCATCCGGAGCTCGGGCTATGGCTACACCTTC.

This clone was recorded once. The chain links TRBV6-2 or TRBV6-3 to TRBJ1-5; D may be TRBD1 (6 bases). This CDR3 region has 13 residues. Germline V CDR1 and CDR2: MNHEY, SVGEGT. The V end lost 5 bases, the J end lost 7 bases, and 12 bases lay between the germline ends. In nucleotides, the CDR3 is TGTGCCAGCAGTCAGCAGGGGTTCCAGCCCCAGCATTTT. Its translation is CASSQQGFQPQHF.

This chain uses TRBV9 with TRBJ1-2, with 8 nucleotides matching TRBD1. Germline loops: CDR1 SGDLS, CDR2 YYNGEE. Trimming removed 4 bases from V and 3 bases from J; junction bases left unmatched: 8. The CDR3 loop spans 15 amino acids. Here the CDR3 reads CASSPDRVGHYGYTF. CDR3 nucleotide sequence: TGTGCCAGCAGCCCGGACAGGGTTGGCCACTATGGCTACACCTTC. Full variable domain (missing parts from reference TRBV9 and TRBJ1-2): DSGVTQTPKHLITATGQRVTLRCSPRSGDLSVYWYQQSLDQGLQFLIQYYNGEERAKGNILERFSAQQFPDLHSELNLSSLELGDSALYFCASSPDRVGHYGYTFGSGTRLTVV.

In its sample, this clone was seen once. The sample has other DNA sequences that encode this CDR3 too. The rearrangement uses TRBV19 and TRBJ1-2; TRBD1 aligns across 8 bases. This CDR3 comprises 13 residues. V shed 6 bases and J 3 bases; nucleotides not matched to a gene: 3. From germline, CDR1 is LNHDA and CDR2 SQIVND (reference sequence). CDR3 DNA sequence: TGTGCCAGTAGCTCGACAGGGGACTATGGCTACACCTTC. Its protein product is CASSSTGDYGYTF. The full variable domain, its missing parts supplied by reference TRBV19 and TRBJ1-2, is DGGITQSPKYLFRKEGQNVTLSCEQNLNHDAMYWYRQDPGQGLRLIYYSQIVNDFQKGDIAEGYSVSREKKESFPLTVTSAQKNPTAFYLCASSSTGDYGYTFGSGTRLTVV.

The chain recombines TRBV2 with TRBJ1-1, with D hard to call. Germline lookup yields CDR1 SNHLY and CDR2 FYNNEI. Trimming took off 8 bases at V and 4 bases at J, with 17 bases between the two ends. The length of the CDR3 is 14 residues. The CDR3 DNA reads as TGTGCCAGCGTTAAATTTTGGGTTCGCACTGAAGCTTTCTTT. This sequence encodes CASVKFWVRTEAFF.

The chain joins TRBV27 to TRBJ1-1; the D gene is possibly TRBD1 (6 bases). V gave up 6 bases and J gave up 5 bases, with 22 bases separating them. Germline V gives CDR1 MNHEY, CDR2 SMNVEV (reference sequence). CDR3 length equals 16 residues. Here the CDR3 reads CASRGAPGGRGTEAFF. As DNA, the CDR3 is TGTGCCAGCAGGGGGGCGCCCGGAGGGAGGGGTACTGAAGCTTTCTTT.

The chain employs TRBV7-8 and TRBJ2-7; tentative D call: TRBD1 (6 bases). With 2 bases removed from V and 0 bases from J, the gap between germline ends came to 17 bases. Germline V gene sequence: CDR1 SGHVS, CDR2 FQNEAQ. This CDR3 contains 17 residues. The CDR3 loop reads CASSLRLTGHSSYEQYF. The CDR3, as DNA: TGTGCCAGCAGCTTAAGGCTGACGGGACACAGCTCCTACGAGCAGTACTTC.

This chain links TRBV18 with TRBJ2-1, with D uncertain. The length of the CDR3 is 16 residues. The V gene lost 6 bases and the J gene lost 2 bases, with 17 bases spanning the gap. Per the germline V gene, CDR1 is KGHSH and CDR2 is LQKENI. The CDR3 DNA reads as TGTGCCAGCTCCCAGGTCCCTTCTAGAACCTACAATGAGCAGTTCTTC. Protein sequence: CASSQVPSRTYNEQFF.

V usage is TRBV4-3 and J usage is TRBJ1-2; a weak D match, TRBD1 (5 bases). The CDR3 is made up of 13 amino acids. The V end lost 6 bases, the J end lost 6 bases, and 14 bases lay between the germline ends. The germline gives CDR1 LGHNA, CDR2 YSLEER. The CDR3 nucleotides are TGCGCCAGCAGTCGAATGGGGGATAATGGCTACACCTTC. It yields the protein CASSRMGDNGYTF.

V gene TRBV14 combines with J gene TRBJ2-6, with D uncertain. Germline CDR1 is SGHDN and CDR2 is FVKESK. CDR3 length: 14 residues. The V and J ends lost 4 bases and 2 bases respectively, with 6 bases between them. This CDR3 reads CASSPVAGANVLTF. CDR3 in DNA: TGTGCCAGCAGCCCGGTCGCTGGGGCCAACGTCCTGACTTTC.

J is TRBJ2-2 and V is TRBV5-1; TRBD1 aligns across 10 bases. Losses at the gene ends were 6 bases for V and 5 bases for J; bases not matched to a gene: 10. The CDR3 has 16 residues. Germline V gives CDR1 SGHRS, CDR2 YFSETQ. CDR3 coding DNA: TGCGCCAGCACCCTCATCGGACAGGGGGGAACCGGGGAGCTGTTTTTT. Translating it yields CASTLIGQGGTGELFF.